Listed here are 28 T cell receptor beta chains from one sample, sequenced in a study of blood T cell repertoires in COVID-19. Assay: immunoSEQ multiplex PCR; the TCRdb copy retains only in-frame clones and omits some. Of more than 100,000 clones listed, 85% to 90% were seen once; the top ten hold more than 3%. Sequenced material: peripheral blood. The receptors originated from a woman aged 60 to 75 with COVID-19, enrolled during active disease.

This rearrangement joins TRBV15 to TRBJ1-2, with 7 nucleotides matching TRBD1. The V segment lost 5 bases and the J segment 4 bases; nucleotides outside the gene matches: 16. CDR3 length equals 17 residues. Germline V gene lookup returns CDR1 LNHNV and CDR2 YYDKDF (reference sequence). The CDR3, as DNA: TGTGCCACCAGCCGGCCCACGACAGGGCAGCAGACCTATGGCTACACCTTC. The encoded protein is CATSRPTTGQQTYGYTF.

CDR3 nucleotide sequence: TGTGCCAGTACCGTGACAGGGGGCCGAAGGGTGAACACTGAAGCTTTCTTT. Protein product: CASTVTGGRRVNTEAFF. This chain uses TRBV19 with TRBJ1-1; TRBD1 aligns across 10 bases. There are 17 residues in the CDR3. Germline lookup yields CDR1 LNHDA and CDR2 SQIVND (reference sequence). Trimming cost V 7 bases and J 0 bases; bases outside gene matches: 11.

The gene calls are TRBV18 and TRBJ1-1, with 8 bases lining up with TRBD1. CDR1 KGHSH and CDR2 LQKENI come from the germline V gene. V was clipped by 3 bases and J by 4 bases; unmatched bases: 4. The CDR3 consists of 14 residues. The CDR3 DNA sequence: TGTGCCAGCTCACCGGTACAGGGGGGCACTGAAGCTTTCTTT. As protein: CASSPVQGGTEAFF.

This chain uses TRBV7-8 with TRBJ2-7; 13 bases are shared with TRBD2. The V and J ends lost 5 bases and 3 bases, in that order; junction bases with no gene match: 7. Germline CDR1 SGHVS, CDR2 FQNEAQ. The CDR3 spans 16 residues. CDR3 sequence (DNA): TGTGCCAGCAGCCCGCGGACTAGCGGGAGCTTCTACGAGCAGTACTTC. Protein product: CASSPRTSGSFYEQYF.

This clone was found a few times. This sequence joins TRBV5-4 and TRBJ2-7, with D hard to call. V was shortened by 4 bases and J by 2 bases, with 16 bases between the two germline ends. Germline V gives CDR1 SGHNT, CDR2 YYREEE (reference sequence). The CDR3 length is 15 residues. Here the CDR3 reads CASSAAPTGAYEQYF. The CDR3 region has the DNA TGTGCCAGCAGCGCCGCCCCCACGGGTGCCTACGAGCAGTACTTC.

V is TRBV5-1 and J is TRBJ2-7, with D possibly TRBD2 on 5 matching bases. The germline gives CDR1 SGHRS, CDR2 YFSETQ. Trimming took off 0 bases at V and 4 bases at J, with 11 bases between the two ends. This CDR3 has 14 residues. CDR3: CASSLGGGGYEQYF. CDR3 nucleotides: TGCGCCAGCAGCTTGGGCGGAGGTGGGTACGAGCAGTACTTC.

The V call is TRBV6-5, the J call TRBJ1-2, with 9 bases identical to TRBD1. Germline V CDR1 and CDR2: MNHEY, SVGAGI. This CDR3 has 14 amino acids. V trimming: 2 bases; J trimming: 6 bases; junction bases outside the gene matches: 4. DNA for the CDR3: TGTGCCAGCAGTTACACGACAGGGGGTCATGGCTACACCTTC. Residues: CASSYTTGGHGYTF.

This clone was detected only once. The chain employs TRBV19 and TRBJ1-1, with 9 bases identical to TRBD1. The V gene end was trimmed by 6 bases and the J gene end by 0 bases; junction bases not matched to a gene: 2. CDR1 and CDR2 (germline): LNHDA, SQIVND (reference sequence). This CDR3 spans 14 amino acids. The CDR3 DNA sequence: TGTGCCAGTAGGGACAGGGGACTGAACACTGAAGCTTTCTTT. Translated: CASRDRGLNTEAFF.

This clone was found once. This sequence joins TRBV6-5 and TRBJ1-6; 7 positions match TRBD1. The CDR3 runs 14 residues. From germline, CDR1 is MNHEY and CDR2 SVGAGI. J gave up 7 bases and V 6 bases, and 6 bases lay outside the gene matches. CDR3 nucleotide sequence: TGTGCCAGCAGCGGGGGACAGCTAAATTCACCCCTCCACTTT. Encoded protein: CASSGGQLNSPLHF.

This CDR3 is CASSLLRPRGFSDTEAFF. Here the CDR3 DNA reads TGCGCCAGCAGCTTACTCCGCCCCAGGGGATTCTCGGACACTGAAGCTTTCTTT. The chain recombines TRBV5-1 with TRBJ1-1; perhaps TRBD1 as D (6 bases). Trimming took off 2 bases at V and 3 bases at J, with 23 bases between the two ends. Germline V gene sequence: CDR1 SGHRS, CDR2 YFSETQ. This CDR3 contains 18 residues. Using reference TRBV5-1 and TRBJ1-1 for the parts outside the CDR3, the full variable domain is KAGVTQTPRYLIKTRGQQVTLSCSPISGHRSVSWYQQTPGQGLQFLFEYFSETQRNKGNFPGRFSGRQFSNSRSEMNVSTLELGDSALYLCASSLLRPRGFSDTEAFFGQGTRLTVV.

The chain couples TRBV29-1 to TRBJ2-5; 8 bases align to TRBD1. The CDR3 is made up of 13 amino acids. Germline trimming cut 1 base from V and 5 bases from J; bases unmatched to any gene: 3. Germline values: CDR1 SQVTM, CDR2 ANQGSEA. CDR3 nucleotide sequence: TGCAGCGTTGAAGGGACAGGGTGGGAGACCCAGTACTTC. This encodes CSVEGTGWETQYF.

The chain recombines TRBV30 with TRBJ1-3; D call uncertain. V lost 8 bases and J lost 4, with 12 bases in between. The CDR3 contains 12 residues. Germline CDR1 GTSNPN, CDR2 SVGIG (reference sequence). The CDR3 DNA is TGTGCCGGCACACAGTCCGGAAACACCATATATTTT. Amino acids: CAGTQSGNTIYF.

This sequence joins TRBV25-1 and TRBJ1-2, with 10 positions matching TRBD1. Germline trimming cut 6 bases from V and 4 bases from J; bases unmatched to any gene: 5. Germline assignment: CDR1 MGHDK and CDR2 SYGVNS. The CDR3 is 14 residues long. CDR3: CASRGGQGVYGYTF. The CDR3 DNA reads TGTGCCAGCAGGGGCGGACAGGGGGTCTATGGCTACACCTTC.

CDR3 nucleotide sequence: TGTGCCAGCAGTCCGGACAGGGGCCGTAACACTGAAGCTTTCTTT. Its translation is CASSPDRGRNTEAFF. This sequence joins TRBV6-5 and TRBJ1-1; 9 bases fit TRBD1. The CDR3 spans 15 residues. The germline V gene has CDR1 MNHEY and CDR2 SVGAGI. The ends lost 5 bases at V and 2 bases at J; junction bases unmatched: 6.

This clone was observed a single time. This rearrangement joins TRBV30 to TRBJ2-1; no clear D. This CDR3 comprises 15 residues. The V end lost 7 bases, the J end lost 6 bases, and 22 bases lay between the germline ends. Germline V gene lookup returns CDR1 GTSNPN and CDR2 SVGIG (reference sequence). The CDR3 here is CAFAYTNRRGNEQFF. The CDR3 DNA sequence: TGTGCCTTCGCCTACACGAATCGTAGAGGCAATGAGCAGTTCTTC.

The chain couples TRBV3-1 (or the pseudogene TRBV3-2) to TRBJ2-2; TRBD1 matches 8 bases. With V trimmed by 3 bases and J by 3 bases, 9 bases remained unmatched. The CDR3 consists of 17 residues. In germline, CDR1 is LGHDT, CDR2 YNNKEL (reference sequence). This chain's CDR3 is CASSHQYAGGDTGELFF. The CDR3 DNA follows: TGTGCCAGCAGCCATCAGTATGCAGGGGGCGACACCGGGGAGCTGTTTTTT.

This clone was recorded once. The chain combines TRBV7-2 with TRBJ2-3, with 7 bases that match TRBD1. After removal of 7 bases from V and 9 bases from J, the junction contained 16 bases not matched to a gene. The CDR3 is 15 amino acids. Germline CDR1 is SGHTA and CDR2 is FQGNSA. The chain's CDR3 is CASNFGQAQGTTQYF. The CDR3, as DNA: TGTGCCAGCAACTTCGGACAGGCCCAAGGGACAACGCAGTATTTT. Based on the CDR3 plus reference TRBV7-2 and TRBJ2-3, the full variable domain is GAGVSQSPSNKVTEKGKDVELRCDPISGHTALYWYRQSLGQGLEFLIYFQGNSAPDKSGLPSDRFSAERTGGSVSTLTIQRTQQEDSAVYLCASNFGQAQGTTQYFGPGTRLTVL.

Details on this clone: The same CDR3 arises from other DNA sequences in this sample as well. CDR3 bases: TGTGCCAGCAGTTTAGGAGGAGCTGAAGCTTTCTTT. This sequence encodes CASSLGGAEAFF. This chain connects TRBV12-3 or TRBV12-4 to TRBJ1-1; no reliable D call. CDR3 length equals 12 residues. Trimming took 1 base from V and 6 from J, leaving 6 bases between them.

The rearrangement joins TRBV7-2 to TRBJ1-5; D possibly corresponds to TRBD1 (6 bases). V lost 5 bases, J lost 4 bases, and 15 bases lay in between. Germline-derived CDR1 and CDR2 are SGHTA and FQGNSA. CDR3 length equals 15 residues. In DNA form, the CDR3 reads TGTGCCAGCAGCCCCGGGACAATGGGTAATCAGCCCCAGCATTTT. This sequence encodes CASSPGTMGNQPQHF.

V is TRBV6-5 and J is TRBJ2-1; D is possibly TRBD2 (5 bases). Germline assignment: CDR1 MNHEY and CDR2 SVGAGI. Trimming took 6 bases from V and 15 from J, leaving 21 bases between them. This CDR3 comprises 13 residues. CDR3 coding DNA: TGTGCCAGCAGACTAGGGCATCTAGGATCGCTGTTCTTC. It encodes CASRLGHLGSLFF.

The chain couples TRBV6-4 to TRBJ1-1; D gene unclear. With 3 bases removed from V and 4 bases from J, the gap between germline ends came to 9 bases. Germline V gene sequence: CDR1 MRHNA, CDR2 SNTAGT. The CDR3 spans 13 residues. The DNA for the CDR3 is TGTGCCAGCAGTGAGGACGGAGGCACTGAAGCTTTCTTT. Protein sequence: CASSEDGGTEAFF.

The rearrangement joins TRBV2 to TRBJ2-1; tentative D call: TRBD1 (5 bases). The germline V gene has CDR1 SNHLY and CDR2 FYNNEI. With 4 bases removed from V and 8 bases from J, the gap between germline ends came to 9 bases. This CDR3 is built from 12 residues. The CDR3 DNA follows: TGTGCCAGCAGTGGAGACAGTTATGAGCAGTTCTTC. Its translation is CASSGDSYEQFF. Together with reference TRBV2 and TRBJ2-1, the CDR3 gives the full variable domain: EPEVTQTPSHQVTQMGQEVILRCVPISNHLYFYWYRQILGQKVEFLVSFYNNEISEKSEIFDDQFSVERPDGSNFTLKIRSTKLEDSAMYFCASSGDSYEQFFGPGTRLTVL.

The chain joins TRBV2 to TRBJ1-1, with a weak D call TRBD1 (6 bases). The CDR3 sequence is 13 residues long. Germline CDR1 SNHLY, CDR2 FYNNEI. The V gene lost 7 bases and the J gene lost 4 bases, with 13 bases spanning the gap. This CDR3 reads CASTTGFGTEAFF. DNA of the CDR3: TGTGCCAGCACCACAGGGTTTGGCACTGAAGCTTTCTTT.

The chain carries TRBV25-1 and TRBJ1-2; the match to TRBD1 covers 8 bases. The trim removed 9 bases at V and 1 base at J, leaving 13 bases unmatched. CDR3 length equals 16 residues. Germline V CDR1 and CDR2: MGHDK, SYGVNS. CDR3 protein: CASKGPGGSNNYGYTF. In DNA form, the CDR3 reads TGTGCCAGTAAGGGCCCAGGGGGCTCGAATAACTATGGCTACACCTTC.

The chain employs TRBV6-6 and TRBJ2-5; TRBD1 agrees at 10 bases. Trimming removed 4 bases from V and 1 base from J; junction bases left unmatched: 3. CDR3 length equals 15 residues. Germline V gene sequence: CDR1 MNHNY, CDR2 SVGAGI (reference sequence). CDR3 protein: CASSFDRGRQETQYF. The DNA for the CDR3 is TGTGCCAGCAGTTTCGACAGGGGGCGCCAAGAGACCCAGTACTTC.

The CDR3: CASSLGVTGELFF. The CDR3 nucleotides read TGTGCCAGCAGTTTGGGAGTCACCGGGGAGCTGTTTTTT. J is TRBJ2-2 and V is TRBV12-3 or TRBV12-4; a weak D match, TRBD2 (5 bases). V was shortened by 3 bases and J by 4 bases, with 6 bases between the two germline ends. CDR3 size: 13 residues.

This clone occurred a few times. The chain has TRBV6-6 and TRBJ2-7; tentative D call: TRBD1 (5 bases). The length of the CDR3 is 13 residues. Per germline, CDR1 MNHNY and CDR2 SVGAGI (reference sequence). Trimming cost V 2 bases and J 3 bases, with 8 bases left between them. The CDR3 is CASSYAGHYEQYF. Written as DNA, the CDR3 is TGTGCCAGCAGTTACGCAGGGCACTACGAGCAGTACTTC.

The J gene is TRBJ1-6, the V gene TRBV4-3, with D possibly TRBD1 on 5 matching bases. Between the trimmed V and J ends, which lost 0 bases and 2 bases, there was a span of 11 bases. The length of the CDR3 is 17 residues. Germline V gene lookup returns CDR1 LGHNA and CDR2 YSLEER. CDR3 nucleotides: TGCGCCAGCAGCCAAGATATCGGAGGGGCCTATAATTCACCCCTCCACTTT. It encodes CASSQDIGGAYNSPLHF.